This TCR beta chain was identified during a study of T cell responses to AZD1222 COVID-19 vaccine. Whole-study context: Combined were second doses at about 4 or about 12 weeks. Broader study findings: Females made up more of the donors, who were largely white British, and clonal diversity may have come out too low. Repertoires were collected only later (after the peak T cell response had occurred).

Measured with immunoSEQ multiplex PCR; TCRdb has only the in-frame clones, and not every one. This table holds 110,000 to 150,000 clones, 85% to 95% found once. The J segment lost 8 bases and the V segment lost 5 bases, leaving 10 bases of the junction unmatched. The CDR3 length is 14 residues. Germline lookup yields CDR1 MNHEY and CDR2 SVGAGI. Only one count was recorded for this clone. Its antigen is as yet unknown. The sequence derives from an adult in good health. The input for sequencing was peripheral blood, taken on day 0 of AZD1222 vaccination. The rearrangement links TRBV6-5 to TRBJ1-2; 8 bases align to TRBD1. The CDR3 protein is CASSHTRTGQGYTF. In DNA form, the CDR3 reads TGTGCCAGCAGTCACACCCGGACAGGGCAAGGCTACACCTTC.